Presented here are 16 T cell receptor beta chains from one specimen sequenced in a study of radiotherapy plus CTLA-4 blockade in lung cancer. Assay: immunoSEQ multiplex PCR; the TCRdb copy retains only in-frame clones and omits some. The data contain about 51,000 clones, about four fifths of them singletons. Sample: peripheral blood, taken from a patient treated with radiotherapy plus ipilimumab. These TCRs come from a human donor with non-small cell lung cancer who had a complete response to radiotherapy plus ipilimumab.

In its sample, this clone was seen once. Other DNA variants within this sample encode the same CDR3. The rearrangement links TRBV5-1 to TRBJ2-3; TRBD2 matches 10 bases. The CDR3 loop spans 16 amino acids. In germline, CDR1 is SGHRS, CDR2 YFSETQ. V lost 0 bases to trimming and J lost 1 base; unmatched junction nucleotides: 2. The CDR3 DNA reads as TGCGCCAGCAGCTTGGGGGGGACTAGCGGCACAGATACGCAGTATTTT. Residues: CASSLGGTSGTDTQYF.

J is TRBJ2-4 and V is TRBV7-9; 9 bases match TRBD1. Germline values: CDR1 SEHNR, CDR2 FQNEAQ (reference sequence). This CDR3 contains 12 residues. V lost 2 bases to trimming and J lost 15 bases; unmatched junction nucleotides: 5. The CDR3 loop is CASSLSGTGPYF. The CDR3 bases are TGTGCCAGCAGCTTATCTGGGACAGGGCCGTACTTC.

The chain carries TRBV23-1 and TRBJ1-2; D gene unclear. TRBV23-1 is an ORF; its function is uncertain. Trimming removed 2 bases from V and 4 bases from J, with 17 bases in between. The CDR3 sequence is 16 residues long. Here the CDR3 DNA reads TGCGCCAGCAGTCAAGGGAGAACTCCATGGTCCTATGGCTACACCTTC. Protein product: CASSQGRTPWSYGYTF.

The CDR3 DNA reads TGCGCCAGCAGCCAAGATGGGGTAGCGGGGGGGATAGATACGCAGTATTTT. Encoded protein: CASSQDGVAGGIDTQYF. The V and J genes are TRBV4-1 and TRBJ2-3; 11 bases map to TRBD2. CDR1 and CDR2 from the germline V gene are MGHRA and YSYEKL. The CDR3 extends over 17 amino acids. The J segment lost 5 bases and the V segment lost 0 bases, leaving 7 bases of the junction unmatched.

This clone was seen once. This chain connects TRBV11-2 to TRBJ2-5, with 11 nucleotides matching TRBD1. Trimming took 3 bases from V and 4 from J; bases not matched to a gene: 7. In germline, CDR1 is SGHAT, CDR2 FQNNGV. The CDR3 spans 16 residues. In DNA, the CDR3 is TGTGCCAGCAGCTTTAGGGGACAGGGGGTATCAGAGACCCAGTACTTC. It is translated as CASSFRGQGVSETQYF.

The V call is TRBV9, the J call TRBJ2-2; tentatively, D is TRBD2 (6 bases). The CDR3 covers 14 residues. The germline CDR1 and CDR2 sequences are SGDLS and YYNGEE. V was trimmed by 0 bases and J by 6 bases, leaving 9 bases between them. Here the CDR3 DNA reads TGTGCCAGCAGCGTAGACGGGAGTGCCGGGGAGCTGTTTTTT. Residues: CASSVDGSAGELFF.

The V call is TRBV2, the J call TRBJ2-1; no clear D. This CDR3 comprises 13 residues. Trimming shortened V by 7 bases and J by 4 bases, and 11 bases separated the two germline ends. Germline V gene sequence: CDR1 SNHLY, CDR2 FYNNEI. The chain's CDR3 is CASTVDNYNEQFF. CDR3 sequence (DNA): TGTGCCAGCACGGTCGACAATTACAATGAGCAGTTCTTC.

V usage is TRBV7-2 and J usage is TRBJ2-3; D is perhaps TRBD2 (6 bases). The germline V gene has CDR1 SGHTA and CDR2 FQGNSA. The CDR3 consists of 13 residues. Between the trimmed V and J ends, which lost 6 bases and 5 bases, there was a span of 12 bases. The CDR3 nucleotides read TGTGCCAGCAGTACGGGGGTTGGAGATACGCAGTATTTT. As protein: CASSTGVGDTQYF.

CDR3 loop: CASSSPGWGYTF. The CDR3 bases are TGTGCCAGCTCGTCCCCGGGGTGGGGCTACACCTTC. V and J are TRBV5-4 and TRBJ1-2, with D uncertain. The CDR3 contains 12 residues. Trimming shortened V by 7 bases and J by 8 bases, and 15 bases separated the two germline ends. CDR1 and CDR2 from the germline V gene are SGHNT and YYREEE (reference sequence).

The chain employs TRBV29-1 and TRBJ1-2; D is possibly TRBD1 (5 bases). This CDR3 contains 11 residues. Trimming left V 5 bases short and J 7 bases short, with 11 bases between. Germline CDR1 SQVTM, CDR2 ANQGSEA. The CDR3 nucleotides read TGCAGCGTTATAGGGGTGGGTGGCTACACCTTC. Translated: CSVIGVGGYTF.

The chain recombines TRBV19 with TRBJ1-5; 7 bases fit TRBD1. The junction had 4 bases not matched to a gene; V was cut back by 4 bases and J by 1 base. The CDR3 totals 15 residues. Germline V CDR1 and CDR2: LNHDA, SQIVND (reference sequence). The CDR3 region has the DNA TGTGCCAGTAGTACGGGACAGCGAAGCAATCAGCCCCAGCATTTT. Translation: CASSTGQRSNQPQHF.

Here the CDR3 DNA reads TGTGCCAGCCTCCCACCAGACAGGGGGCTTACTGAAGCTTTCTTT. This encodes CASLPPDRGLTEAFF. This sequence joins TRBV2 and TRBJ1-1, with 10 nucleotides matching TRBD1. This CDR3 contains 15 residues. V lost 8 bases and J lost 5; bases outside the gene matches: 11. Germline values: CDR1 SNHLY, CDR2 FYNNEI.

Only a few counts were recorded for this clone. In DNA form, the CDR3 reads TGTGCCAGCAGTTCTCGGACAGGCCAGCCTAATGAAAAACTGTTTTTT. This translates into CASSSRTGQPNEKLFF. V and J are TRBV27 and TRBJ1-4, with 7 bases that match TRBD1. Germline assignment: CDR1 MNHEY and CDR2 SMNVEV (reference sequence). The CDR3 loop spans 16 amino acids. Unmatched junction bases numbered 8, after V lost 4 bases and J lost 3 bases.

V and J are TRBV4-1 and TRBJ2-1; TRBD2 matches 7 bases. CDR1 and CDR2 (germline): MGHRA, YSYEKL. The CDR3 spans 16 residues. V shed 3 bases and J 4 bases; nucleotides not matched to a gene: 9. The CDR3 sequence is CASSQPLAKQYNEQFF. The CDR3 DNA reads as TGCGCCAGCAGCCAGCCACTAGCGAAGCAATACAATGAGCAGTTCTTC.

This clone was seen once. V and J are TRBV6-5 and TRBJ2-1, with D hard to call. Trimming cost V 6 bases and J 4 bases, with 10 bases left between them. This CDR3 is built from 13 residues. The germline V gene encodes CDR1 MNHEY and CDR2 SVGAGI. The CDR3 is CASRPSFYNEQFF. Written as DNA, the CDR3 is TGTGCCAGCAGGCCCAGTTTTTACAATGAGCAGTTCTTC.

This rearrangement joins TRBV7-6 to TRBJ2-5, with a tentative D call TRBD2 (7 bases). Germline V CDR1 and CDR2: SGHVS, FNYEAQ. This CDR3 region has 18 residues. The germline V and J ends were trimmed by 7 bases and 1 base, with 25 bases remaining between them. The CDR3 DNA reads TGTGCCAGCACCTTGAGGGGGACTACCATGGGGTCCCAAGAGACCCAGTACTTC. It codes for CASTLRGTTMGSQETQYF. Looking up the rest from reference TRBV7-6 and TRBJ2-5 gives the full variable domain: GAGVSQSPRYKVTKRGQDVALRCDPISGHVSLYWYRQALGQGPEFLTYFNYEAQQDKSGLPNDRFSAERPEGSISTLTIQRTEQRDSAMYRCASTLRGTTMGSQETQYFGPGTRLLVL.